The rows below give T cell receptor beta chains drawn from one sample of a study of blood T cell repertoires in COVID-19. The data were produced by immunoSEQ multiplex PCR, yet TCRdb's version contains in-frame clones alone and is incomplete. This sample has around 270,000 clones, with around 80% found just once. The sample consisted of peripheral blood. All receptors come from a man in his fifties or sixties with acute or convalescent COVID-19. Each CDR3 is given with its conserved first and last residue. The order of the fields is D gene, clone size, J gene, V gene, CDR3 protein, CDR3 DNA. D genes are given only for firm matches. Part of the rows lack a size; the others show once, few, many or a class for expanded clones.

>TRBD1|NA|TRBJ2-5|TRBV7-9
CASSRPRTGSETQYF
TGTGCCAGCAGCCGCCCGCGGACAGGCAGTGAGACCCAGTACTTC
>NA|NA|TRBJ1-5|TRBV7-8
CASSLRRDSNQPQHF
TGTGCCAGCAGCCTACGCCGGGATAGCAATCAGCCCCAGCATTTT
>NA|few|TRBJ1-4|TRBV30
CAWSVMENEKLFF
TGTGCCTGGAGTGTTATGGAGAATGAAAAACTGTTTTTT
>TRBD1|NA|TRBJ2-5|TRBV7-8
CASSLAGSGTGRGTQYF
TGTGCCAGCAGCTTAGCGGGGTCCGGGACAGGGCGAGGGACCCAGTACTTC
>TRBD2|NA|TRBJ2-3|TRBV4-1
CASSLLAGDTDTQYF
TGCGCCAGCAGTCTCCTAGCGGGGGACACAGATACGCAGTATTTT
>TRBD1|NA|TRBJ1-3|TRBV29-1
CSVYQGQYNTIYF
TGCAGCGTTTATCAGGGACAGTACAACACCATATATTTT
>NA|NA|TRBJ2-6|TRBV19
CASSSPGVVGANVLTF
TGTGCCAGTAGTAGTCCGGGTGTTGTAGGGGCCAACGTCCTGACTTTC
>NA|NA|TRBJ2-2|TRBV7-3
CASSFWAGDTGELFF
TGTGCCAGCAGCTTCTGGGCCGGGGACACCGGGGAGCTGTTTTTT
>TRBD2|NA|TRBJ2-1|TRBV10-3
CALSPSGSYNEQFF
TGTGCCCTATCGCCTAGCGGGTCCTACAATGAGCAGTTCTTC
>NA|once|TRBJ1-3|TRBV5-5
CASSPLAVGNTIYF
TGTGCCAGCAGCCCTCTAGCAGTAGGAAACACCATATATTTT
>NA|NA|TRBJ2-3|TRBV6-6
CASSYSSGDTQYF
TGTGCCAGCAGTTACTCTTCCGGGGATACGCAGTATTTT
>NA|once|TRBJ1-2|TRBV5-1
CASSGQAFNNYGYTF
TGCGCCAGCAGTGGGCAGGCGTTCAATAACTATGGCTACACCTTC
>NA|NA|TRBJ2-3|TRBV2
CASSWTVGDTQYF
TGTGCCAGCAGTTGGACTGTAGGAGATACGCAGTATTTT
>TRBD1|NA|TRBJ2-2|TRBV27
CASRSGQEYTGELFF
TGTGCCAGCAGGTCGGGACAGGAGTACACCGGGGAGCTGTTTTTT
>TRBD1|NA|TRBJ2-7|TRBV4-1
CASSQGETGPYEQYF
TGCGCCAGCAGCCAAGGAGAGACAGGGCCATACGAGCAGTACTTC
>NA|NA|TRBJ2-7|TRBV6-5
CASSYSLSYEQYF
TGTGCCAGCAGTTACTCCCTTTCCTACGAGCAGTACTTC
>TRBD2|few|TRBJ2-3|TRBV18
CASSPRLAGDTQYF
TGTGCCAGCTCACCCAGACTAGCGGGAGATACGCAGTATTTT
>NA|NA|TRBJ2-7|TRBV5-1
CASSFRGASAYEQYF
TGCGCCAGCAGCTTCCGCGGGGCGTCCGCCTACGAGCAGTACTTC
>NA|once|TRBJ1-6|TRBV3-1/TRBV3-2
CASSQGRGGYNSPLHF
TGTGCCAGCAGCCAAGGGCGGGGGGGTTATAATTCACCCCTCCACTTT
>NA|NA|TRBJ2-5|TRBV4-1
CASSQVGEETQYF
TGCGCCAGCAGCCAAGTGGGAGAAGAGACCCAGTACTTC
>NA|NA|TRBJ2-7|TRBV10-2
CASGERSYEQYF
TGCGCCAGCGGCGAGCGGAGCTACGAGCAGTACTTC
>NA|NA|TRBJ2-1|TRBV15
CATSGSGLASSYNEQFF
TGTGCCACCAGCGGGTCTGGACTGGCGAGCTCCTACAATGAGCAGTTCTTC
>NA|NA|TRBJ2-7|TRBV3-1/TRBV3-2
CASSPTDPSSYEQYF
TGTGCCAGCAGCCCCACCGATCCGAGCTCCTACGAGCAGTACTTC
>TRBD1|once|TRBJ2-5|TRBV27
CASSFWQGDRETQYF
TGTGCCAGCAGTTTTTGGCAGGGGGATAGAGAGACCCAGTACTTC
>TRBD1|NA|TRBJ2-7|TRBV5-1
CASSRTGGNYEQYF
TGCGCCAGCAGCAGGACAGGGGGAAACTACGAGCAGTACTTC
>NA|NA|TRBJ2-7|TRBV6-5
CASTQGPGSYEQYF
TGTGCCAGCACCCAGGGTCCAGGGTCCTACGAGCAGTACTTC
>NA|NA|TRBJ2-3|TRBV5-4
CASSLAGTDTQYF
TGTGCCAGCAGCTTGGCAGGGACAGATACGCAGTATTTT
>NA|once|TRBJ1-1|TRBV19
CASSIVGVEAFF
TGTGCCAGTAGTATAGTCGGAGTGGAAGCTTTCTTT
>NA|few|TRBJ2-5|TRBV9
CASSASGIRGGETQYF
TGTGCCAGCAGCGCCTCAGGGATTCGAGGTGGAGAGACCCAGTACTTC
>NA|NA|TRBJ2-2|TRBV12-2
CASRLVPAGGGGTGELFF
TGTGCAAGTCGCTTAGTTCCAGCGGGGGGCGGTGGCACCGGGGAGCTGTTTTTT
>TRBD1|NA|TRBJ1-2|TRBV4-1
CASSQDPRDRARYYGYTF
TGCGCCAGCAGCCAAGATCCTCGGGACAGGGCGCGGTACTATGGCTACACCTTC
>NA|NA|TRBJ2-7|TRBV9
CASSLRSCFPGQGILEQYF
TGTGCCAGCAGCCTACGTTCCTGCTTCCCGGGACAAGGTATTTTGGAGCAGTACTTC
>NA|once|TRBJ2-5|TRBV18
CASSRGHETQYF
TGTGCCAGCTCACGGGGGCATGAGACCCAGTACTTC
>NA|NA|TRBJ1-4|TRBV9
CASSVEAGRTNEKLFF
TGTGCCAGCAGCGTAGAAGCGGGAAGGACTAATGAAAAACTGTTTTTT
>NA|NA|TRBJ1-1|TRBV19
CASSISGASTEAFF
TGTGCCAGTAGTATAAGTGGTGCGAGCACTGAAGCTTTCTTT
>TRBD1|NA|TRBJ1-1|TRBV19
CASSLGTGYKNTEAFF
TGTGCCAGTAGTCTGGGGACAGGGTATAAGAACACTGAAGCTTTCTTT
>TRBD2|NA|TRBJ2-5|TRBV30
CAWGPRWEGQTQYF
TGTGCCTGGGGCCCTAGGTGGGAGGGCCAGACCCAGTACTTC
>TRBD1|NA|TRBJ1-3|TRBV5-1
CASSFTGQGGDTIYF
TGCGCCAGCAGCTTCACCGGACAGGGGGGTGACACCATATATTTT
>NA|NA|TRBJ1-1|TRBV6-5
CASSIQGAEAFF
TGTGCCAGCAGCATACAGGGAGCTGAAGCTTTCTTT
>NA|NA|TRBJ2-7|TRBV3-1/TRBV3-2
CASSQNRAHEQYF
TGTGCCAGCAGCCAGAACAGGGCCCACGAGCAGTACTTC
>NA|NA|TRBJ2-1|TRBV7-9
CASSPLAHNEQFF
TGTGCCAGCAGCCCTCTAGCGCACAATGAGCAGTTCTTC
>TRBD2|NA|TRBJ2-3|TRBV6-4
CASSEGLAGVDTQYF
TGTGCCAGCAGTGAGGGACTAGCGGGGGTAGATACGCAGTATTTT
>NA|NA|TRBJ2-5|TRBV18
CASSPGDQETQYF
TGTGCCAGCTCACCAGGAGACCAAGAGACCCAGTACTTC
>TRBD1|NA|TRBJ1-1|TRBV5-4
CASSSYRGPITEAFF
TGTGCCAGCAGCTCCTACAGGGGGCCGATCACTGAAGCTTTCTTT
>NA|NA|TRBJ1-1|TRBV12-3/TRBV12-4
CASSLRSRVTFF
TGTGCCAGCAGTTTGCGTTCCCGGGTAACTTTCTTT
>NA|NA|TRBJ1-1|TRBV6-6
CASSRQENTEAFF
TGTGCCAGCAGTCGACAGGAGAACACTGAAGCTTTCTTT
>NA|once|TRBJ1-2|TRBV19
CASSIRQNYGYTF
TGTGCCAGTAGTATCCGACAAAACTATGGCTACACCTTC
>NA|NA|TRBJ2-1|TRBV5-1
CASSAGNSYNEQFF
TGCGCCAGCAGCGCGGGTAACTCCTACAATGAGCAGTTCTTC
>TRBD1|NA|TRBJ1-4|TRBV5-1
CASSRDRAVNEKLFF
TGCGCCAGCAGCCGGGACAGGGCGGTTAATGAAAAACTGTTTTTT
>NA|NA|TRBJ1-5|TRBV4-2
CASSAQGGVGNQPQHF
TGTGCCAGCAGCGCCCAGGGAGGGGTGGGCAATCAGCCCCAGCATTTT
>NA|NA|TRBJ2-5|TRBV3-1/TRBV3-2
CASSQRDQETQYF
TGTGCCAGCAGCCAGCGGGACCAAGAGACCCAGTACTTC
>TRBD1|NA|TRBJ2-7|TRBV7-2
CASSFRRQGANEQYF
TGTGCCAGCAGCTTTAGGAGACAGGGGGCAAACGAGCAGTACTTC
>TRBD1|few|TRBJ2-7|TRBV28
CASRDPGQPYEQYF
TGTGCCAGCAGGGACCCGGGACAGCCTTACGAGCAGTACTTC